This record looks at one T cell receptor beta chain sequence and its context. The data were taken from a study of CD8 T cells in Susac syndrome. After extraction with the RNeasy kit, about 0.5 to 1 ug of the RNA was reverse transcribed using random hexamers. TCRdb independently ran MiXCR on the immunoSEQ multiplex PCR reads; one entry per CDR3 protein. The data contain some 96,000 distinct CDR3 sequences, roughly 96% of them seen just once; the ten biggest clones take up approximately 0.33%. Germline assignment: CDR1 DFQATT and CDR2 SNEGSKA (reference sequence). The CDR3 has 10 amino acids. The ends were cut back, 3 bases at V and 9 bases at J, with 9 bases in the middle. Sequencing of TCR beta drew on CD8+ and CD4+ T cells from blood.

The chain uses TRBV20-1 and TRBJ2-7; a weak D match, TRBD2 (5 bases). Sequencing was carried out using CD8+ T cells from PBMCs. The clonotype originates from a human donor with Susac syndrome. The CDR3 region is CSASGVGQYF. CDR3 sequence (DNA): TGCAGTGCTAGCGGGGTGGGGCAGTACTTC.